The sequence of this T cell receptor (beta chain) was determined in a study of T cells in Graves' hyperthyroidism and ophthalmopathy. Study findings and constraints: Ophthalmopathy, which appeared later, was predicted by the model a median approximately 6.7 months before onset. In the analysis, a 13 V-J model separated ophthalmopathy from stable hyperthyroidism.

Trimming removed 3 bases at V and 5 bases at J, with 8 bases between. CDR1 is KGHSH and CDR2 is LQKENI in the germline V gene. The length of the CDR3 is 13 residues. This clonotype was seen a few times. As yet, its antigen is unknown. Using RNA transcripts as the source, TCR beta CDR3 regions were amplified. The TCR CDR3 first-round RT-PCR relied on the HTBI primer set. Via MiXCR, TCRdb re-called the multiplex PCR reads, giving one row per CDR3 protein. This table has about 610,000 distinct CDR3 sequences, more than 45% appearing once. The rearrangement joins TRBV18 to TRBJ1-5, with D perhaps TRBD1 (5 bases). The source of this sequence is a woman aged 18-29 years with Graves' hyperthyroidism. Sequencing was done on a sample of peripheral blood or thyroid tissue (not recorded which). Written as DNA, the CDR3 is TGTGCCAGCTCACCCGGGACCTATCAGCCCCAGCATTTT. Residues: CASSPGTYQPQHF.